This T cell receptor beta chain was observed in a study of blood T cell repertoires in COVID-19. Study-level background: Nucleic acid was either cDNA or gDNA, and it came from T cells, B-cell-depleted T cells, or PBMCs.

In the original workflow: It was from reference gene primer amplification that nucleated cell counts were estimated. TCRdb keeps only in-frame clones here, not all; method: immunoSEQ multiplex PCR. V, J and clone size derive from that table, while D and trimming were established from the DNA sequence. Among more than 150,000 clones listed, 84% were seen once. Participant reports of clinical history set cohort assignment. Germline-derived CDR1 and CDR2 are MRHNA and SNTAGT. The CDR3 sequence is 13 residues long. V was clipped by 4 bases and J by 6 bases, with 9 bases between them. Sample: PBMCs or T cells enriched from blood (not recorded which). This sequence originates from a woman in her forties or fifties who had recovered from COVID-19. The chain carries TRBV6-4 and TRBJ2-2, with D perhaps matching TRBD1 (6 bases). For the CDR3, the DNA is TGTGCCAGCAGTGTACAGGGATCCGGGGAGCTGTTTTTT. Amino acids: CASSVQGSGELFF.